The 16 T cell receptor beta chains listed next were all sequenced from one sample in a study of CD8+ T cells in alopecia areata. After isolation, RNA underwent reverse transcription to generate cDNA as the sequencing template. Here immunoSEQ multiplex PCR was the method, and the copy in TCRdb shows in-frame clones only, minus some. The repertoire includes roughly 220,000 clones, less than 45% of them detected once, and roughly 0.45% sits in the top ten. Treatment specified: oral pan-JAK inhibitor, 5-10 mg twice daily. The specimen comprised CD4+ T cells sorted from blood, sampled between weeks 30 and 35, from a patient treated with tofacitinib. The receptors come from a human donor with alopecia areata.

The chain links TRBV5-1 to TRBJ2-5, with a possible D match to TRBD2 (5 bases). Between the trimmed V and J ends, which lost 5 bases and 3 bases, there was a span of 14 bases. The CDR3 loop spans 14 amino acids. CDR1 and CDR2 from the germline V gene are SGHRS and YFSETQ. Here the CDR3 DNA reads TGCGCCAGCAGGCCGGGGTCCCCAGAAGAGACCCAGTACTTC. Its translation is CASRPGSPEETQYF.

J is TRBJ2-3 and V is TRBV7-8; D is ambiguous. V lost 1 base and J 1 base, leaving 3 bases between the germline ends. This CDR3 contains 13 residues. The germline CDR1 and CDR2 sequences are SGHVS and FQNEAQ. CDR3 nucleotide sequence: TGTGCCAGCAGCTTAGGGGGCACAGATACGCAGTATTTT. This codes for CASSLGGTDTQYF.

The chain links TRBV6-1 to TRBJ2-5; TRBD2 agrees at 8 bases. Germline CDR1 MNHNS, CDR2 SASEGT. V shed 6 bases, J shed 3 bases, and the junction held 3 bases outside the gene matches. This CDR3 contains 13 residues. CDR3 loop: CASSRGLEETQYF. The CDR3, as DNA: TGTGCCAGCAGCCGGGGACTAGAAGAGACCCAGTACTTC.

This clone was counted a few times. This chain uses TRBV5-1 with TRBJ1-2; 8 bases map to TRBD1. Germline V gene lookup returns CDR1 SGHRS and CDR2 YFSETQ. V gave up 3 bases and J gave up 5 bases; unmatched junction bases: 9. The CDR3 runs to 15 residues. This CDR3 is CASSSAGTGTYGYTF. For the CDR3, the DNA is TGCGCCAGCAGCTCCGCGGGGACAGGAACTTATGGCTACACCTTC. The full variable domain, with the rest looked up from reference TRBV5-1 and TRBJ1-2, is KAGVTQTPRYLIKTRGQQVTLSCSPISGHRSVSWYQQTPGQGLQFLFEYFSETQRNKGNFPGRFSGRQFSNSRSEMNVSTLELGDSALYLCASSSAGTGTYGYTFGSGTRLTVV.

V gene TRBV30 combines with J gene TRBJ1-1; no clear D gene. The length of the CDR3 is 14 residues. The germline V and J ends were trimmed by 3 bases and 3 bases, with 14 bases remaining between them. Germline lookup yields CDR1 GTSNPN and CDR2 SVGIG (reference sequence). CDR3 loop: CAWRNRNRDTEAFF. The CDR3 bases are TGTGCCTGGAGAAATCGGAACAGAGACACTGAAGCTTTCTTT.

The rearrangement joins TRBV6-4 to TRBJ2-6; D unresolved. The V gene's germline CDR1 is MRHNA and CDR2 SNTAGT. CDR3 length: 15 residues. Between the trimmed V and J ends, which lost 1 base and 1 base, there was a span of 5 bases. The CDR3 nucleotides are TGTGCCAGCAGTGACTGGCGGTCTGGGGCCAACGTCCTGACTTTC. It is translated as CASSDWRSGANVLTF.

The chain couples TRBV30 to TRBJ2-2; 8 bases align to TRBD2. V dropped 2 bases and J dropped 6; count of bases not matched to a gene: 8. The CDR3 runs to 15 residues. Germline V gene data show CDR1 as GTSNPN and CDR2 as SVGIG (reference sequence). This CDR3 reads CAWSLWSGRAGELFF. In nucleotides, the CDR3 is TGTGCCTGGAGTCTATGGAGCGGGAGAGCCGGGGAGCTGTTTTTT.

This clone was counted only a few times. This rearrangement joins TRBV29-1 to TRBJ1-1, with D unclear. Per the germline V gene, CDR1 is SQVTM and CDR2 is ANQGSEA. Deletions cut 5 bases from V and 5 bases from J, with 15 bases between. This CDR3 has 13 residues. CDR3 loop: CSVSTHRETEAFF. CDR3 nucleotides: TGCAGCGTTTCTACCCATCGGGAAACTGAAGCTTTCTTT.

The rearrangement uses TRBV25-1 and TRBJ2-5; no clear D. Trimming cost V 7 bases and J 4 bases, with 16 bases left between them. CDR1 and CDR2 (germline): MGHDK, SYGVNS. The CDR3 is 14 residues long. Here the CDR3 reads CASMAFGHRETQYF. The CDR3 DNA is TGTGCCAGCATGGCGTTTGGGCACAGAGAGACCCAGTACTTC.

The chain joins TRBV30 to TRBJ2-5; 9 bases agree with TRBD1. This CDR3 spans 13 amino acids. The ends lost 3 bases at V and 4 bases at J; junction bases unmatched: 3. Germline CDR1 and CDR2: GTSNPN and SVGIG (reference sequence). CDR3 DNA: TGTGCCTGGAGGAACAGGGGGCCAGAGACCCAGTACTTC. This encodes CAWRNRGPETQYF.

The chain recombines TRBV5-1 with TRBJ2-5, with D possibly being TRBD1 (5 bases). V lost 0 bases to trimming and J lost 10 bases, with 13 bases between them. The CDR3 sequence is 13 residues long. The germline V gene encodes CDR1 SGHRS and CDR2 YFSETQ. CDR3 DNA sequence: TGCGCCAGCAGCTTGGAAAGCCTAAGGGGCCAGTACTTC. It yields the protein CASSLESLRGQYF.

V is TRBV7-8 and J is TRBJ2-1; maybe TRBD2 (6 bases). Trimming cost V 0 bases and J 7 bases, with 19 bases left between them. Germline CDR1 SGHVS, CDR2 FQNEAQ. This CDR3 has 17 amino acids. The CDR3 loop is CASSLAFGGNSLNEQFF. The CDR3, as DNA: TGTGCCAGCAGCTTAGCATTTGGAGGGAATTCCTTGAATGAGCAGTTCTTC.

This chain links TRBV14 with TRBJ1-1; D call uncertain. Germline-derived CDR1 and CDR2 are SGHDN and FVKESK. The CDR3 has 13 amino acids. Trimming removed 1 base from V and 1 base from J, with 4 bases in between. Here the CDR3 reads CASSQGRNTEAFF. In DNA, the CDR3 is TGTGCCAGCAGCCAAGGACGGAACACTGAAGCTTTCTTT.

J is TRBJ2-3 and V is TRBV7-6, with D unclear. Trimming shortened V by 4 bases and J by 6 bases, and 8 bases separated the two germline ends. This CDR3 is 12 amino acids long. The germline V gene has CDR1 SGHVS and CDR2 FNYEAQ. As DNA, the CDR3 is TGTGCCAGCAGCTCTCTGGCCGATACGCAGTATTTT. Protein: CASSSLADTQYF.

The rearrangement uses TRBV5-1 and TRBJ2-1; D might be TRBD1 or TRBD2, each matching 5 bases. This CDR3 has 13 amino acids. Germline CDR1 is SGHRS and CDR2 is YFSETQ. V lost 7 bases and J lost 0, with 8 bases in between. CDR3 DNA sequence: TGCGCCAGCGGGACGGGCTCCTACAATGAGCAGTTCTTC. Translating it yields CASGTGSYNEQFF.

The CDR3 DNA follows: TGTGCCTGGACAGTTAATAATTCACCCCTCCACTTT. This gives the protein CAWTVNNSPLHF. The chain joins TRBV30 to TRBJ1-6; D remains ambiguous. The CDR3 consists of 12 residues. Germline V CDR1 and CDR2: GTSNPN, SVGIG (reference sequence). The V gene lost 4 bases and the J gene lost 5 bases, with 6 bases spanning the gap.